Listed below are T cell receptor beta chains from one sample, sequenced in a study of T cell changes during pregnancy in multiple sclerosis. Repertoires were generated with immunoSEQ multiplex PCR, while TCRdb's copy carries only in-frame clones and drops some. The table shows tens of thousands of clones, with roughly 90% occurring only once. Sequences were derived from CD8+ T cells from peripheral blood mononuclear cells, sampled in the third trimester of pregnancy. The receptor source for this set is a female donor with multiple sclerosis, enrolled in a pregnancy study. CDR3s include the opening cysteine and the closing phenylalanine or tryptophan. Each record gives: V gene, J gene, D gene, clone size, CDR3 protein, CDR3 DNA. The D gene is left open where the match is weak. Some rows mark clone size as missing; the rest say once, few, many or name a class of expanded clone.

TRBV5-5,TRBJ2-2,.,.,CASSGVGKANTGELFF,TGTGCCAGCAGCGGAGTAGGAAAGGCGAACACCGGGGAGCTGTTTTTT
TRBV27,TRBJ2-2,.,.,CASSWDSTGELFF,TGTGCCAGCAGTTGGGACTCCACCGGGGAGCTGTTTTTT
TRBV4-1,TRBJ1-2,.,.,CASSTDFSRGYGYTF,TGCGCCAGCAGCACGGATTTTTCCCGGGGCTATGGCTACACCTTC
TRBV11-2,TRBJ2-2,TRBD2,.,CASSLLADSNTGELFF,TGTGCCAGCAGCCTACTAGCGGATTCGAACACCGGGGAGCTGTTTTTT
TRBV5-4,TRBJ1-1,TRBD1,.,CASSSIPRTGLNTEAFF,TGTGCCAGCAGCTCCATCCCCCGGACAGGCTTGAACACTGAAGCTTTCTTT
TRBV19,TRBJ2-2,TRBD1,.,CASRSGQGSNTGELFF,TGTGCCAGTAGGTCCGGACAGGGGTCGAACACCGGGGAGCTGTTTTTT
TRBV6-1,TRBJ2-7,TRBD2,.,CASSALAEGPYEQYF,TGTGCCAGCAGTGCGCTAGCGGAGGGGCCCTACGAGCAGTACTTC
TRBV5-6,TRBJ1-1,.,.,CASSFGEPTEAFF,TGTGCCAGCAGCTTCGGAGAACCCACTGAAGCTTTCTTT
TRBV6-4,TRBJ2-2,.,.,CAMGQGRNTGELFF,TGTGCCATGGGACAAGGACGTAACACCGGGGAGCTGTTTTTT
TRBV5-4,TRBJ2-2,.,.,CASSPNPIIANTGELFF,TGTGCCAGCAGCCCTAACCCGATTATCGCGAACACCGGGGAGCTGTTTTTT
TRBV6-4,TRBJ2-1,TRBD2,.,CASSASGGLREQFF,TGTGCCAGCAGTGCTAGCGGGGGACTAAGGGAGCAGTTCTTC
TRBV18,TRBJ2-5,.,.,CASSPASQETQYF,TGTGCCAGCTCGCCGGCTAGCCAAGAGACCCAGTACTTC
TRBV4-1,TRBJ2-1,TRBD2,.,CASSQIAGNSYNEQFF,TGCGCCAGCAGCCAAATAGCGGGCAACTCCTACAATGAGCAGTTCTTC
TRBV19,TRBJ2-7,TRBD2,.,CASSIKLAGVNEQYF,TGTGCCAGTAGTATAAAACTAGCGGGAGTCAACGAGCAGTACTTC
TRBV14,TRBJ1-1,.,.,CASSQPTGNTEAFF,TGTGCCAGCAGCCAACCGACAGGAAACACTGAAGCTTTCTTT
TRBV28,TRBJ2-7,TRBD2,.,CASRLAGGYEQYF,TGTGCCAGCAGGTTAGCGGGAGGCTACGAGCAGTACTTC
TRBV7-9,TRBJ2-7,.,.,CASSFELAAYEQYF,TGTGCCAGCAGCTTTGAGTTAGCGGCTTACGAGCAGTACTTC
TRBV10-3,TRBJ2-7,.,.,CAIFRDSRGEQYF,TGTGCCATCTTCCGGGACTCCAGAGGCGAGCAGTACTTC
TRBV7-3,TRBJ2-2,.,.,CASSLASFGGELFF,TGTGCCAGCAGCTTAGCTTCCTTCGGCGGGGAGCTGTTTTTT
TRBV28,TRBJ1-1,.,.,CASSFTVNTEAFF,TGTGCCAGCAGTTTTACAGTGAACACTGAAGCTTTCTTT
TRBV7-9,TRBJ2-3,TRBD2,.,CASSLGGLAGSTDTQYF,TGTGCCAGCAGCTTAGGAGGCCTAGCGGGGAGCACAGATACGCAGTATTTT
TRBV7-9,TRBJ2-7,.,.,CASSLERGSYEQYF,TGTGCCAGCAGCTTAGAACGGGGATCCTACGAGCAGTACTTC
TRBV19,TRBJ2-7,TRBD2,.,CASSVTLASGILYEQYF,TGTGCCAGTAGTGTTACTTTGGCTAGCGGGATCTTATACGAGCAGTACTTC
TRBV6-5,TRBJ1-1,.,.,CASSSQVNTEAFF,TGTGCCAGCAGTTCACAGGTGAACACTGAAGCTTTCTTT
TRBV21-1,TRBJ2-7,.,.,CASSPPEGGNPYEQYF,TGTGCCAGCAGCCCACCGGAGGGCGGGAATCCCTACGAGCAGTACTTC
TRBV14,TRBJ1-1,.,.,CASSSGEGGWGTEAFF,TGTGCCAGCAGCAGCGGGGAGGGCGGGTGGGGCACTGAAGCTTTCTTT
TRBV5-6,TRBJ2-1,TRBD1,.,CASSFQMGTAHNEQFF,TGTGCCAGCAGCTTCCAAATGGGGACAGCGCACAATGAGCAGTTCTTC
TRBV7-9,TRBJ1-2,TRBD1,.,CASSSHKTGGVYGYTF,TGTGCCAGCAGCTCTCATAAAACAGGGGGCGTGTATGGCTACACCTTC
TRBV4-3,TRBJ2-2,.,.,CASSQDWQRGELFF,TGCGCCAGCAGCCAAGATTGGCAGCGCGGGGAGCTGTTTTTT
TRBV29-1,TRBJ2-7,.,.,CSVEGDTYEQYF,TGCAGCGTTGAAGGGGACACTTACGAGCAGTACTTC
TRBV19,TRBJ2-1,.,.,CASSIDYSGGGSYNEQFF,TGTGCCAGTAGTATAGATTATTCTGGGGGCGGGAGCTACAATGAGCAGTTCTTC
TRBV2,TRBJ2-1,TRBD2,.,CASRRAGDMYNEQFF,TGTGCCAGCAGGAGAGCGGGAGATATGTACAATGAGCAGTTCTTC
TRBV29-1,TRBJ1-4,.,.,CSVEDPRRSSGKLFF,TGCAGCGTTGAAGATCCTAGACGTTCCTCCGGAAAACTGTTTTTT
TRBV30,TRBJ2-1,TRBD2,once,CAWSLAGVLESSYNEQFF,TGTGCCTGGAGTCTAGCGGGAGTCTTAGAAAGCTCCTACAATGAGCAGTTCTTC
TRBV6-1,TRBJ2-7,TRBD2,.,CASSDGRNSYEQYF,TGTGCCAGCTCTGACGGGAGGAATTCCTACGAGCAGTACTTC
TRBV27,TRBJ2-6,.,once,CASSFTPNSGANVLTF,TGTGCCAGCAGTTTTACCCCTAACTCTGGGGCCAACGTCCTGACTTTC
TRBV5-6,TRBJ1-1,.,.,CASSFMFAEAFF,TGTGCCAGCAGCTTTATGTTCGCTGAAGCTTTCTTT
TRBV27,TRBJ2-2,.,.,CASSFQGQNTGELFF,TGTGCCAGCAGTTTTCAGGGCCAGAACACCGGGGAGCTGTTTTTT
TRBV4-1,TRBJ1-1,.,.,CASSQVALRGNTEAFF,TGCGCCAGCAGCCAAGTTGCCCTCCGGGGGAACACTGAAGCTTTCTTT
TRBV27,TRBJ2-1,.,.,CASSSPSSSYNEQFF,TGTGCCAGCAGTTCCCCGTCCAGCTCCTACAATGAGCAGTTCTTC
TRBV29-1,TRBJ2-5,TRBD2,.,CSVAWREGQETQYF,TGCAGCGTTGCCTGGCGGGAGGGCCAAGAGACCCAGTACTTC